Presented here are 14 T cell receptor beta chains from one specimen sequenced in a study of shared clonotypes between healthy human individuals. TCRdb keeps only in-frame clones here, not all; method: immunoSEQ multiplex PCR. The data show 500,000 to 650,000 clones, with roughly 79% seen just once and around 12% held by the top ten. The specimen was PBMCs. Receptors were obtained from a middle-aged woman in good health. Some clones in this sample may be carry-over from other donors' samples.

V gene TRBV4-3 combines with J gene TRBJ2-1; unclear D gene. Trimming took 0 bases from V and 8 from J, leaving 14 bases between them. From germline, CDR1 is LGHNA and CDR2 YSLEER. The length of the CDR3 is 15 residues. This CDR3 reads CASSQELTSRHEQFF. The CDR3 coding sequence is TGCGCCAGCAGCCAAGAATTAACCTCCCGGCATGAGCAGTTCTTC.

The chain combines TRBV5-1 with TRBJ1-1; 10 bases are a match to TRBD1. The CDR3 is 15 amino acids. Trimming at V came to 0 bases and at J to 6 bases, leaving 5 bases not matched to a gene. The V gene's germline CDR1 is SGHRS and CDR2 YFSETQ. The CDR3 DNA is TGCGCCAGCAGCTTGGCACCGGGACAGGGGTCTGAAGCTTTCTTT. Amino acid sequence: CASSLAPGQGSEAFF.

The rearrangement uses TRBV18 and TRBJ2-2, with D unclear. Germline CDR1 is KGHSH and CDR2 is LQKENI. The CDR3 runs 17 residues. The V end was cut by 3 bases, the J end by 1 base, with 15 bases between. Here the CDR3 reads CASSPMSFLENTGELFF. As DNA, the CDR3 is TGTGCCAGCTCACCCATGTCGTTTCTAGAGAACACCGGGGAGCTGTTTTTT.

DNA of the CDR3: TGTGCCAGCAGCCCTAGCGGGAGCACAGATACGCAGTATTTT. Its translation is CASSPSGSTDTQYF. The chain is built from TRBV7-9 and TRBJ2-3; the match to TRBD2 covers 8 bases. The CDR3 sequence is 14 residues long. Germline V gene sequence: CDR1 SEHNR, CDR2 FQNEAQ (reference sequence). Germline trimming cut 5 bases from V and 0 bases from J; bases unmatched to any gene: 1.

The V gene is TRBV7-9, the J gene TRBJ2-3, with unresolved D. There are 12 residues in the CDR3. Germline V gives CDR1 SEHNR, CDR2 FQNEAQ (reference sequence). V shed 5 bases and J shed 4 bases, with 7 bases lying between them. CDR3 sequence (DNA): TGTGCCAGCAGCGGCCTTTCAGATACGCAGTATTTT. Translated, it gives CASSGLSDTQYF.

The chain links TRBV4-3 to TRBJ2-6; unclear D gene. V lost 2 bases to trimming and J lost 0 bases, with 11 bases between them. This CDR3 has 17 amino acids. In germline, CDR1 is LGHNA, CDR2 YSLEER. DNA for the CDR3: TGCGCCAGCAGCCAATTGGGCCCTAGCTCTGGGGCCAACGTCCTGACTTTC. Its protein product is CASSQLGPSSGANVLTF.

CDR3 in amino acids: CAWSDILRGTNEKLFF. CDR3 DNA: TGTGCCTGGAGTGACATCTTGCGGGGAACTAATGAAAAACTGTTTTTT. The rearrangement joins TRBV30 to TRBJ1-4; D gene ambiguous. Trimming stripped 1 base from V and 1 base from J, with 13 bases between. The CDR3 extends over 16 amino acids. Germline CDR1 and CDR2: GTSNPN and SVGIG (reference sequence).

This rearrangement joins TRBV6-6 to TRBJ2-3; D is unresolved. CDR3 length: 14 residues. Germline V gene lookup returns CDR1 MNHNY and CDR2 SVGAGI (reference sequence). V was trimmed by 2 bases and J by 5 bases, leaving 11 bases between them. The CDR3 reads CASSYGPVVDTQYF. CDR3 sequence (DNA): TGTGCCAGCAGTTACGGCCCGGTGGTAGATACGCAGTATTTT.

The rearrangement uses TRBV7-6 and TRBJ1-1; D is possibly TRBD1 (5 bases). The germline V gene has CDR1 SGHVS and CDR2 FNYEAQ. The CDR3 has 16 amino acids. V gave up 4 bases and J gave up 2 bases, with 17 bases separating them. CDR3 protein: CASSYDSGPTNTEAFF. The DNA for the CDR3 is TGTGCCAGCAGCTATGACTCGGGACCCACTAACACTGAAGCTTTCTTT.

V usage is TRBV4-1 and J usage is TRBJ2-3; TRBD2 matches 12 bases. Trimming removed 1 base from V and 7 bases from J; junction bases left unmatched: 18. CDR3 length: 20 residues. Germline V gene lookup returns CDR1 MGHRA and CDR2 YSYEKL. The chain's CDR3 is CASSQVDRPSGRVTWYTQYF. DNA for the CDR3: TGCGCCAGCAGCCAAGTTGACAGACCTAGCGGGAGGGTCACCTGGTATACGCAGTATTTT.

CDR3 region: CASSPGLSPYEQYF. CDR3 DNA sequence: TGTGCCAGCAGCCCCGGGTTAAGTCCCTACGAGCAGTACTTC. The rearrangement joins TRBV9 to TRBJ2-7, with D hard to call. Trimming left V 4 bases short and J 2 bases short, with 13 bases between. The CDR3 is made up of 14 amino acids. Germline V gene sequence: CDR1 SGDLS, CDR2 YYNGEE.

The chain employs TRBV7-9 and TRBJ2-3, with a weak D call TRBD2 (6 bases). The germline CDR1 and CDR2 sequences are SEHNR and FQNEAQ (reference sequence). The CDR3 is made up of 15 amino acids. Trimming pared 4 bases from V and 1 base from J, leaving 12 bases between. The CDR3 protein is CASSSSGLGTDTQYF. The CDR3 DNA reads TGTGCCAGCAGCTCCAGCGGGTTGGGCACAGATACGCAGTATTTT.

The chain has TRBV15 and TRBJ2-7, with 7 nucleotides matching TRBD2. Germline CDR1 and CDR2: LNHNV and YYDKDF (reference sequence). The V and J ends lost 1 base and 3 bases, in that order; junction bases with no gene match: 6. The CDR3 runs 15 residues. DNA for the CDR3: TGTGCCACCAGCAGAGGGGCTAGCGGAGACTACGAGCAGTACTTC. This sequence encodes CATSRGASGDYEQYF.

The chain has TRBV7-3 and TRBJ2-1; 16 bases agree with TRBD2. V lost 5 bases and J lost 10; bases outside the gene matches: 8. Germline assignment: CDR1 SGHTA and CDR2 FQGTGA. CDR3 size: 16 residues. Written as DNA, the CDR3 is TGTGCCAGCAGCCCGGGGACTAGCGGGAGGGGTAAGGAGCAGTTCTTC. Translated, it gives CASSPGTSGRGKEQFF.